Below, 29 T cell receptor beta chains from the same sample are listed, as sequenced in a study of control samples from healthy donors and cancer patients. Profiling relied on immunoSEQ multiplex PCR, and the TCRdb table lists in-frame clones only, not all of them. This sample yields about 160,000 clones, of which around 95% are seen a single time; about 8.5% belongs to the top ten. The sample was blood. The receptors derive from a woman in her thirties or forties in good health.

This rearrangement joins TRBV3-1 (or the pseudogene TRBV3-2) to TRBJ1-2, with TRBD1 matching 7 bases. Per the germline V gene, CDR1 is LGHDT and CDR2 is YNNKEL (reference sequence). V shed 3 bases and J 1 base; nucleotides not matched to a gene: 8. CDR3 length equals 16 residues. The CDR3 sequence: CASSQRTGPLNYGYTF. The DNA for the CDR3 is TGTGCCAGCAGCCAGCGGACAGGCCCTCTTAACTATGGCTACACCTTC.

CDR3 coding DNA: TGCGCCAGCAGTCCAACCGACAACAATCAGCCCCAGCATTTT. Translation gives CASSPTDNNQPQHF. V is TRBV5-1 and J is TRBJ1-5; D gene uncertain. Trimming removed 5 bases at V and 3 bases at J, with 12 bases between. The CDR3 is 14 residues long. Looked up from germline, CDR1 is SGHRS and CDR2 is YFSETQ.

V usage is TRBV10-3 and J usage is TRBJ1-4; perhaps TRBD1 as D (5 bases). This CDR3 has 15 amino acids. Germline V gene sequence: CDR1 ENHRY, CDR2 SYGVKD. Trimming shortened V by 2 bases and J by 3 bases, and 10 bases separated the two germline ends. CDR3 DNA: TGTGCCATCAGTGAGAAGACAGCCTCTAATGAAAAACTGTTTTTT. Translating gives CAISEKTASNEKLFF.

This chain joins TRBV5-8 and TRBJ2-2, with 7 bases lining up with TRBD1. The CDR3 is 15 amino acids. The germline CDR1 and CDR2 sequences are SGHTS and YDEGEE. V gave up 7 bases and J gave up 3 bases; unmatched junction bases: 9. CDR3 protein: CASVADRFYTGELFF. CDR3 DNA sequence: TGTGCCAGCGTCGCGGACAGGTTTTACACCGGGGAGCTGTTTTTT.

This clone appeared once. The DNA of the CDR3 is TGTGCCAGTATGGGCCAAAGGGGGACTGAAGCTTTCTTT. This codes for CASMGQRGTEAFF. The V and J genes are TRBV19 and TRBJ1-1; D may be TRBD1 (6 bases). CDR1 and CDR2 (germline): LNHDA, SQIVND (reference sequence). Trimming stripped 7 bases from V and 5 bases from J, with 14 bases between. The length of the CDR3 is 13 residues.

The V gene is TRBV29-1, the J gene TRBJ1-2; D is undetermined. Germline-derived CDR1 and CDR2 are SQVTM and ANQGSEA. There are 14 residues in the CDR3. Trimming cost V 4 bases and J 1 base, with 13 bases left between them. The CDR3 region has the DNA TGCAGCGTTGTGCGGTCAGGAAATAACTATGGCTACACCTTC. Its protein is CSVVRSGNNYGYTF.

V gene TRBV12-5 combines with J gene TRBJ1-1; the D gene is possibly TRBD1 (5 bases). Per germline, CDR1 LGHNT and CDR2 FRNRAP. The CDR3 is 18 residues long. Trimming removed 0 bases at V and 0 bases at J, with 17 bases between. The chain's CDR3 is CASGLVLSEGTMNTEAFF. DNA of the CDR3: TGTGCTAGTGGTTTGGTCCTAAGCGAAGGGACCATGAACACTGAAGCTTTCTTT.

The chain's CDR3 is CAIGGDRSLYSPLHF. The CDR3 nucleotides are TGTGCCATCGGGGGGGACAGGTCGTTGTATTCACCCCTCCACTTT. The chain employs TRBV10-3 and TRBJ1-6; 8 bases line up with TRBD1. V lost 8 bases, J lost 8 bases, and 11 bases stayed unmatched. This CDR3 is built from 15 residues. Germline-derived CDR1 and CDR2 are ENHRY and SYGVKD.

The chain couples TRBV7-2 to TRBJ1-2, with D uncertain. V lost 4 bases and J 3 bases, leaving 12 bases between the germline ends. Per germline, CDR1 SGHTA and CDR2 FQGNSA. The CDR3 has 14 residues. The CDR3 sequence: CASSSPSLDYGYTF. CDR3 DNA: TGTGCCAGCAGCTCCCCTTCCTTGGACTATGGCTACACCTTC.

CDR3 DNA sequence: TGTGCCAGCAGTGAGTTTCAGGGGGCGCGAAGCAATCAGCCCCAGCATTTT. Protein product: CASSEFQGARSNQPQHF. The chain carries TRBV6-1 and TRBJ1-5; 8 bases agree with TRBD1. The germline V gene has CDR1 MNHNS and CDR2 SASEGT. The CDR3 length is 17 residues. The J segment lost 1 base and the V segment lost 3 bases, leaving 8 bases of the junction unmatched.

Only one count was recorded for this clone. This chain joins TRBV6-4 and TRBJ2-2, with a tentative D call TRBD2 (6 bases). The ends were cut back, 3 bases at V and 2 bases at J, with 16 bases in the middle. The CDR3 has 17 amino acids. The germline gives CDR1 MRHNA, CDR2 SNTAGT. The CDR3 region is CASSEVYERVNTGELFF. The CDR3 DNA sequence: TGTGCCAGCAGTGAAGTTTATGAGCGGGTTAACACCGGGGAGCTGTTTTTT.

The chain is built from TRBV4-1 and TRBJ2-1, with D possibly matching TRBD2 (5 bases). Germline CDR1 is MGHRA and CDR2 is YSYEKL. V lost 2 bases, J lost 4 bases, and 24 bases lay in between. The CDR3 sequence is 19 residues long. The CDR3 nucleotides read TGCGCCAGCAGCCAAAAAACGCAGAGGTCGGGCTCGGGGTACAATGAGCAGTTCTTC. This encodes CASSQKTQRSGSGYNEQFF.

The rearrangement links TRBV4-1 to TRBJ2-5, with a tentative D call TRBD2 (6 bases). Trimming stripped 4 bases from V and 0 bases from J, with 12 bases between. CDR1 and CDR2 from the germline V gene are MGHRA and YSYEKL. This CDR3 comprises 15 residues. CDR3 sequence (DNA): TGCGCCAGCAGCCGATCTAGCGAGTACCAAGAGACCCAGTACTTC. Its translation: CASSRSSEYQETQYF.

The chain has TRBV9 and TRBJ2-2, with 7 bases identical to TRBD1. With 0 bases clipped from V and 4 bases from J, the junction kept 6 bases outside the gene matches. The germline gives CDR1 SGDLS, CDR2 YYNGEE. The CDR3 sequence is 16 residues long. CDR3 residues: CASSVEGAQGTGELFF. In DNA, the CDR3 is TGTGCCAGCAGCGTAGAGGGGGCGCAAGGCACCGGGGAGCTGTTTTTT.

This clone appeared once. The chain joins TRBV28 to TRBJ1-2, with a possible D match to TRBD1 (5 bases). This CDR3 has 15 residues. Trimming shortened V by 5 bases and J by 7 bases, and 20 bases separated the two germline ends. Germline V gene lookup returns CDR1 MDHEN and CDR2 SYDVKM. CDR3 bases: TGTGCCAGCAGTCGCCCGTTAGGGGCGGGTTTTGGCTACACCTTC. It yields the protein CASSRPLGAGFGYTF.

The gene calls are TRBV7-2 and TRBJ2-7; perhaps TRBD1 as D (6 bases). V lost 4 bases and J 5 bases, leaving 15 bases between the germline ends. The CDR3 runs 14 residues. CDR1 and CDR2 from the germline V gene are SGHTA and FQGNSA. CDR3 DNA: TGTGCCAGCAGCTCCTCGACAGGTACCCACGAGCAGTACTTC. Residues: CASSSSTGTHEQYF.

This sequence joins TRBV3-1 (or the pseudogene TRBV3-2) and TRBJ1-2; D is uncertain. The CDR3 runs 13 residues. V lost 0 bases and J lost 4, with 6 bases in between. Germline CDR1 LGHDT, CDR2 YNNKEL (reference sequence). The chain's CDR3 is CASSQDPAYGYTF. The DNA of the CDR3 is TGTGCCAGCAGCCAAGATCCGGCCTATGGCTACACCTTC.

In this sample, this clone turned up once. This CDR3 is CASSLDGQGYGYTF. The CDR3 nucleotides read TGTGCCAGCAGCCTTGACGGACAGGGCTATGGCTACACCTTC. The rearrangement links TRBV6-5 to TRBJ1-2; 8 bases match TRBD1. From germline, CDR1 is MNHEY and CDR2 SVGAGI. V lost 6 bases to trimming and J lost 4 bases; unmatched junction nucleotides: 7. The CDR3 contains 14 residues.

The J gene is TRBJ2-5, the V gene TRBV5-4, with 10 bases aligning to TRBD2. This CDR3 has 15 amino acids. Germline V gives CDR1 SGHNT, CDR2 YYREEE (reference sequence). V lost 4 bases to trimming and J lost 4 bases; unmatched junction nucleotides: 7. CDR3 bases: TGTGCCAGCAGCGAAACGGGACTAGCGACAGAGACCCAGTACTTC. It codes for CASSETGLATETQYF.

J is TRBJ1-2 and V is TRBV6-5; no definite D call. Germline CDR1 is MNHEY and CDR2 is SVGAGI. V dropped 7 bases and J dropped 8 bases, with 14 bases sitting between them. The CDR3 loop spans 12 amino acids. The CDR3 here is CASMGVYRGYTF. In nucleotides, the CDR3 is TGTGCCAGCATGGGCGTGTACCGCGGCTACACCTTC.

Comments on this clone: Other DNA sequences within the sample encode an identical CDR3. The chain employs TRBV9 and TRBJ1-1; D perhaps matches TRBD1 (5 bases). The CDR3 extends over 14 amino acids. Germline values: CDR1 SGDLS, CDR2 YYNGEE. V was clipped by 0 bases and J by 0 bases, with 6 bases between them. Written as DNA, the CDR3 is TGTGCCAGCAGCGTAGTGGGGGTGAACACTGAAGCTTTCTTT. It specifies CASSVVGVNTEAFF.

The J gene is TRBJ1-4, the V gene TRBV27, with D perhaps TRBD1 (5 bases). This CDR3 has 18 amino acids. V was cut by 1 base and J by 5 bases, with 20 bases left in between. Germline V gene sequence: CDR1 MNHEY, CDR2 SMNVEV (reference sequence). The CDR3 coding sequence is TGTGCCAGCAGTTTATTTATTGGTGGTTTGGGGCAGAATGAAAAACTGTTTTTT. It codes for CASSLFIGGLGQNEKLFF.

Only one count was recorded for this clone. The CDR3 spells CASSTGDRWNTEAFF. DNA of the CDR3: TGCGCCAGCAGCACGGGGGACAGGTGGAACACTGAAGCTTTCTTT. The chain has TRBV5-1 and TRBJ1-1, with 8 positions matching TRBD1. Germline V gives CDR1 SGHRS, CDR2 YFSETQ. This CDR3 region has 15 residues. The trim removed 4 bases at V and 1 base at J, leaving 6 bases unmatched.

This clone was seen just once. V usage is TRBV11-2 and J usage is TRBJ1-2; 10 positions agree with TRBD1. The CDR3 totals 15 residues. In germline, CDR1 is SGHAT, CDR2 FQNNGV. With 5 bases clipped from V and 5 bases from J, the junction kept 8 bases outside the gene matches. The CDR3 reads CASSLRQGASYGYTF. CDR3 nucleotides: TGTGCCAGCAGCCTTAGACAGGGGGCTTCGTATGGCTACACCTTC. Filled out from reference TRBV11-2 and TRBJ1-2, the complete variable domain reads EAGVAQSPRYKIIEKRQSVAFWCNPISGHATLYWYQQILGQGPKLLIQFQNNGVVDDSQLPKDRFSAERLKGVDSTLKIQPAKLEDSAVYLCASSLRQGASYGYTFGSGTRLTVV.

The chain is built from TRBV21-1 and TRBJ2-1; the DNA was not used to check the table's D call, TRBD2. TRBV21-1 is a recognized pseudogene. The CDR3 spans 17 residues. The CDR3, as DNA: TGTCCCAGCAGCAACGTTCGGGCGGGGGGGGCCACGAATGAGCAGTTCTTC. As protein: CPSSNVRAGGATNEQFF.

V gene TRBV6-6 combines with J gene TRBJ1-5; D is unclear. The CDR3 loop spans 15 amino acids. V lost 0 bases and J lost 6, with 12 bases in between. Looked up from germline, CDR1 is MNHNY and CDR2 is SVGAGI (reference sequence). In DNA, the CDR3 is TGTGCCAGCAGTTACTCGAATCGGGAAGGTCAGCCCCAGCATTTT. It codes for CASSYSNREGQPQHF.

This sequence joins TRBV24-1 and TRBJ2-3; D ambiguous. This CDR3 is 13 amino acids long. Germline-derived CDR1 and CDR2 are KGHDR and SFDVKD. The V end was cut by 1 base, the J end by 3 bases, with 4 bases between. The CDR3 sequence: CATSDFGTDTQYF. DNA for the CDR3: TGTGCCACCAGTGATTTCGGGACAGATACGCAGTATTTT.

V and J are TRBV6-5 and TRBJ2-7; 9 bases agree with TRBD1. V trimming: 6 bases; J trimming: 4 bases; junction bases outside the gene matches: 10. Germline CDR1 reads MNHEY; CDR2 reads SVGAGI. This CDR3 has 15 amino acids. CDR3: CASRTQQGARYEQYF. DNA of the CDR3: TGTGCCAGCAGAACCCAACAGGGGGCGCGGTACGAGCAGTACTTC.

The V gene is TRBV7-8, the J gene TRBJ1-1, with D unclear. The CDR3 has 12 amino acids. Germline V gene data show CDR1 as SGHVS and CDR2 as FQNEAQ. Between the trimmed V and J ends, which lost 5 bases and 7 bases, there was a span of 11 bases. The CDR3 DNA sequence: TGTGCCAGCAGCGCGCTCTACAATGAAGCTTTCTTT. Translation gives CASSALYNEAFF.